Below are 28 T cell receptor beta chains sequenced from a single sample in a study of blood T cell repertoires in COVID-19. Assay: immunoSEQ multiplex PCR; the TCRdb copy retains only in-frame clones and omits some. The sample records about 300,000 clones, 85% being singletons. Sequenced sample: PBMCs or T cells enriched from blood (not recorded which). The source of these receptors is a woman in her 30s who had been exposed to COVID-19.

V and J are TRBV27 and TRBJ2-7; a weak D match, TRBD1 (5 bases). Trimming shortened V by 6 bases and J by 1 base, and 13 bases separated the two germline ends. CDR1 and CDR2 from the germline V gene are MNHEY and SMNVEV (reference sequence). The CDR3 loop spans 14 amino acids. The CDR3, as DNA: TGTGCCAGCAGCCCGGAGACAGCTTCCTACGAGCAGTACTTC. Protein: CASSPETASYEQYF.

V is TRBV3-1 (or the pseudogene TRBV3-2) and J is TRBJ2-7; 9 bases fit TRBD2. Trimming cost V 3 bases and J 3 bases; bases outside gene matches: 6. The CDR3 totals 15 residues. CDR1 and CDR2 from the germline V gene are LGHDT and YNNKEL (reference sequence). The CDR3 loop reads CASSHVIAGDYEQYF. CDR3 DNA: TGTGCCAGCAGCCACGTGATAGCGGGAGACTACGAGCAGTACTTC.

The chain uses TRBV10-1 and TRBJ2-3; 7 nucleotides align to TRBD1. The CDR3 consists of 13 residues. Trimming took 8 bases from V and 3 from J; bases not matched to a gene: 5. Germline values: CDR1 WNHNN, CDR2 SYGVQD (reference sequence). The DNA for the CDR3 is TGCGCCAGCGGAACAGGGGAGACAGATACGCAGTATTTT. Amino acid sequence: CASGTGETDTQYF.

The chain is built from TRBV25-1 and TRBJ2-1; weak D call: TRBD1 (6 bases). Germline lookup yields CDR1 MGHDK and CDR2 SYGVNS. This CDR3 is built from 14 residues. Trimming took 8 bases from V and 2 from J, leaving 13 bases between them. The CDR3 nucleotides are TGTGCCAGCCGAACAGGGTTGCCCTACAATGAGCAGTTCTTC. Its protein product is CASRTGLPYNEQFF. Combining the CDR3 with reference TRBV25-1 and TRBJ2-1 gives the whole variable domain EADIYQTPRYLVIGTGKKITLECSQTMGHDKMYWYQQDPGMELHLIHYSYGVNSTEKGDLSSESTVSRIRTEHFPLTLESARPSHTSQYLCASRTGLPYNEQFFGPGTRLTVL.

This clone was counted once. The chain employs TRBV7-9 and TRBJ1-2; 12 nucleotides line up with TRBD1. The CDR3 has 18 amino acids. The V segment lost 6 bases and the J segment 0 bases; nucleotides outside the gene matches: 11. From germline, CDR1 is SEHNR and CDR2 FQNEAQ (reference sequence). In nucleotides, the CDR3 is TGTGCCAGCAGGTCCCCGGGGACAGGGGGCTTGTCTAACTATGGCTACACCTTC. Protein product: CASRSPGTGGLSNYGYTF.

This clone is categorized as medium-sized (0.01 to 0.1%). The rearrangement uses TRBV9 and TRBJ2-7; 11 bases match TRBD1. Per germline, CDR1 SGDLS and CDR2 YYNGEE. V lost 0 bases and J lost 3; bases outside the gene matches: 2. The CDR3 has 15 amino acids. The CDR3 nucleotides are TGTGCCAGCAGCGTAGAAGGGACAGGGGGCTACGAGCAGTACTTC. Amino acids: CASSVEGTGGYEQYF.

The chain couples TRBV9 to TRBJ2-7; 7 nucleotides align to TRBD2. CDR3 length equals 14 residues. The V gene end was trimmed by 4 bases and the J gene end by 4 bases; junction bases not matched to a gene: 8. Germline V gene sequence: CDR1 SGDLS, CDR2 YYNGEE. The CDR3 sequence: CASSPRAGAYEQYF. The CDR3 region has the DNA TGTGCCAGCAGCCCCCGGGCGGGAGCTTACGAGCAGTACTTC.

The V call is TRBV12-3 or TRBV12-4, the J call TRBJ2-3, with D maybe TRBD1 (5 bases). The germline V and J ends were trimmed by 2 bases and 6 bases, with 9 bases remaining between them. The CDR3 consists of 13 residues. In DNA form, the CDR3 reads TGTGCCAGCAGTTTATTGGGGCGGGATACGCAGTATTTT. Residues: CASSLLGRDTQYF.

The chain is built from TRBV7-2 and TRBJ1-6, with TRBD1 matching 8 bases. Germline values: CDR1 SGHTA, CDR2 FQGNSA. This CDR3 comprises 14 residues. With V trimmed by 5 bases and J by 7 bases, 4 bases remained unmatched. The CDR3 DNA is TGTGCCAGCAGCGCGGACAGGGTGAATTCACCCCTCCACTTT. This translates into CASSADRVNSPLHF.

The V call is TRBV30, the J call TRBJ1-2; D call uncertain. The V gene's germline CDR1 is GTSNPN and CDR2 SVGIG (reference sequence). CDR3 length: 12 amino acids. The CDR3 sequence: CAQRGGAYGYTF. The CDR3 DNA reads TGTGCACAACGAGGAGGAGCCTATGGCTACACCTTC.

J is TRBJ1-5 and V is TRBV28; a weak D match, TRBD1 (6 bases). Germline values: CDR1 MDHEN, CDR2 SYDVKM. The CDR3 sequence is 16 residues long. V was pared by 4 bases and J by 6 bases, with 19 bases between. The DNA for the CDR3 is TGTGCCAGCAGTTCACCGGTAAAGGGGGTGGGTCAGCCCCAGCATTTT. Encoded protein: CASSSPVKGVGQPQHF.

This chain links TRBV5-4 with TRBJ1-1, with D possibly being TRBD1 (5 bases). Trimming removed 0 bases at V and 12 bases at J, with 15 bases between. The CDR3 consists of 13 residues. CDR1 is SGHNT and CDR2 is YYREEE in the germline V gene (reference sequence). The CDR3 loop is CASSLGREGGTFF. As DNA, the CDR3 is TGTGCCAGCAGCTTGGGCAGGGAGGGAGGAACTTTCTTT. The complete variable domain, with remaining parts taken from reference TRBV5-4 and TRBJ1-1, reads ETGVTQSPTHLIKTRGQQVTLRCSSQSGHNTVSWYQQALGQGPQFIFQYYREEENGRGNFPPRFSGLQFPNYSSELNVNALELDDSALYLCASSLGREGGTFFGQGTRLTVV.

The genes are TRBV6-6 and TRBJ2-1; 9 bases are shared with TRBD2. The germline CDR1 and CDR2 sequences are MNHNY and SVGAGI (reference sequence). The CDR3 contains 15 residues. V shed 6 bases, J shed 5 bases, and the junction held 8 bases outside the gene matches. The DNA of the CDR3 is TGTGCCAGCAGGCCTCCTAAGCGGGGGGACAATGAGCAGTTCTTC. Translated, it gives CASRPPKRGDNEQFF.

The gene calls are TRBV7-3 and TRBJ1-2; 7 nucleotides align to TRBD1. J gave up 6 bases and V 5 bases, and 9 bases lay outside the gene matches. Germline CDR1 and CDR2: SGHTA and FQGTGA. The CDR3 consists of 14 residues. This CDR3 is CASSPMGQWDGYTF. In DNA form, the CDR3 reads TGTGCCAGCAGCCCCATGGGACAGTGGGATGGCTACACCTTC.

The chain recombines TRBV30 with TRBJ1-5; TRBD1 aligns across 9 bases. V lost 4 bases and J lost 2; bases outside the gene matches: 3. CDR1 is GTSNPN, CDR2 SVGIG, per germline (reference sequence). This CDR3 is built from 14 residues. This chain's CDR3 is CAWTRTGGNQPQHF. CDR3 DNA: TGTGCCTGGACTCGGACAGGGGGCAATCAGCCCCAGCATTTT.

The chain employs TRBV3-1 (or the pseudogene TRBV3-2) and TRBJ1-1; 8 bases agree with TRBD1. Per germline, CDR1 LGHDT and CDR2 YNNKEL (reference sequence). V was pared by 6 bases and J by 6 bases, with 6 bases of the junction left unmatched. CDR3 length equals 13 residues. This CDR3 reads CASSKDRGAEAFF. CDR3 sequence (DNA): TGTGCCAGCAGTAAAGACAGGGGCGCTGAAGCTTTCTTT.

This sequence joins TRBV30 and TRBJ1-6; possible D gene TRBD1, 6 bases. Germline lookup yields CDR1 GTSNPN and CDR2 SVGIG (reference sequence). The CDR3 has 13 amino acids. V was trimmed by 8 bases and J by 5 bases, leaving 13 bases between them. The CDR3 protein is CATAGQHNSPLHF. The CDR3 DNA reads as TGTGCCACAGCGGGACAACATAATTCACCCCTCCACTTT. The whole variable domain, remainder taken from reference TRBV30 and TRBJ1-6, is SQTIHQWPATLVQPVGSPLSLECTVEGTSNPNLYWYRQAAGRGLQLLFYSVGIGQISSEVPQNLSASRPQDRQFILSSKKLLLSDSGFYLCATAGQHNSPLHFGNGTRLTVT.

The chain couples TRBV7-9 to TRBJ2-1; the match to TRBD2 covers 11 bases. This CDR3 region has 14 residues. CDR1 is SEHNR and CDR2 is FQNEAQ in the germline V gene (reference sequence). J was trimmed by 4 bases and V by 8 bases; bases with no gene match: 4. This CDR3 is CASVAGGPYNEQFF. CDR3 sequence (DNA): TGTGCCAGCGTAGCGGGAGGGCCTTACAATGAGCAGTTCTTC.

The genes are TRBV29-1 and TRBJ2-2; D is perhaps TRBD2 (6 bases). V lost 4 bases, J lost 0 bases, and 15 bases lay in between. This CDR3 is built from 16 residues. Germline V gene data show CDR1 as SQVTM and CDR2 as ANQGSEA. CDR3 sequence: CSVARGLTPNTGELFF. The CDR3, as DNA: TGCAGCGTTGCTAGGGGACTGACCCCGAACACCGGGGAGCTGTTTTTT.

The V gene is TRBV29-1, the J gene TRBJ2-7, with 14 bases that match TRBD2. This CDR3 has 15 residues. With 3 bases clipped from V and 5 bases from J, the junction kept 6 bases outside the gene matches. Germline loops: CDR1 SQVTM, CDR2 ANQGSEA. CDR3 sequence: CSVEGTSGSINEQYF. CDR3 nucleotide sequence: TGCAGCGTTGAGGGGACTAGCGGGAGCATCAACGAGCAGTACTTC.

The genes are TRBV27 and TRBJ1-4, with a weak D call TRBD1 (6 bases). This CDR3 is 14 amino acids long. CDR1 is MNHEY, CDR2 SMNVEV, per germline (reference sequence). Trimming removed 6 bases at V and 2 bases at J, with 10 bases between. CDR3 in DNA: TGTGCCAGCAGGGGAACAGGGACTAATGAAAAACTGTTTTTT. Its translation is CASRGTGTNEKLFF.

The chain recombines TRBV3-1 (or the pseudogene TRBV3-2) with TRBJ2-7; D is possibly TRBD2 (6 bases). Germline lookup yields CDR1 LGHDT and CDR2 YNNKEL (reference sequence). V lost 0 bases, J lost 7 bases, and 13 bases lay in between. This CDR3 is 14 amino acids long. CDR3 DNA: TGTGCCAGCAGCCAAGACTTGGGGGGAGTGGAGCAGTACTTC. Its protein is CASSQDLGGVEQYF.

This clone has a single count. This chain's CDR3 is CASSQELTANTEAFF. As DNA, the CDR3 is TGTGCCAGCAGCCAAGAACTCACAGCGAACACTGAAGCTTTCTTT. This chain links TRBV4-2 with TRBJ1-1; the D is unclear. The CDR3 runs to 15 residues. The ends were cut back, 0 bases at V and 1 base at J, with 9 bases in the middle. The germline gives CDR1 LGHNA, CDR2 YNFKEQ.

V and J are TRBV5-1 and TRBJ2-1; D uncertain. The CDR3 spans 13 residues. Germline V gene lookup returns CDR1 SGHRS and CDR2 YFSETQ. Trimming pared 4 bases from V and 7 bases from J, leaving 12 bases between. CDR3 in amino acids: CASSPMGANEQFF. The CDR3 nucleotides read TGCGCCAGCAGCCCCATGGGCGCGAATGAGCAGTTCTTC.

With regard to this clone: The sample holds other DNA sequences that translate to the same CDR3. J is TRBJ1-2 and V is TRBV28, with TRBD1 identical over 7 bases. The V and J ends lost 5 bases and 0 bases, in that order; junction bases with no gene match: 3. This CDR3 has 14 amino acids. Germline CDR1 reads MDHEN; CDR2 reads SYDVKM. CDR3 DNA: TGTGCCAGCAGTCCGGGACAGACTAACTATGGCTACACCTTC. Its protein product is CASSPGQTNYGYTF.

The CDR3 DNA is TGTGCCAGTAGTACCGACAGGGGAATGGGGCCCCAGCATTTT. It translates to CASSTDRGMGPQHF. This sequence joins TRBV19 and TRBJ1-5, with TRBD1 matching 8 bases. This CDR3 comprises 14 residues. Germline CDR1 is LNHDA and CDR2 is SQIVND (reference sequence). Trimming took 4 bases from V and 9 from J; bases not matched to a gene: 8.

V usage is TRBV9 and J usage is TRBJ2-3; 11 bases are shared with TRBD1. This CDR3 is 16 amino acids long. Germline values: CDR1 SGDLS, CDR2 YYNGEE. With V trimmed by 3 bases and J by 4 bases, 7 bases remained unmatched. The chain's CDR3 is CASSGAGTGGPDTQYF. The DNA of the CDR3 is TGTGCCAGCAGCGGTGCCGGGACAGGGGGTCCAGATACGCAGTATTTT.

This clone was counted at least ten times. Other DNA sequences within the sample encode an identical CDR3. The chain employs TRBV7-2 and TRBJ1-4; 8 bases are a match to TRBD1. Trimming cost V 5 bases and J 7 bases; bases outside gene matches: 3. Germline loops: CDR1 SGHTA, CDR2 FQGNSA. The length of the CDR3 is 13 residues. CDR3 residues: CASSPGQGEKLFF. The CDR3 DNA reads TGTGCCAGCAGCCCCGGACAGGGTGAAAAACTGTTTTTT.